One TCR beta chain is described in this entry. Through a sample-barcoded 5' primer and a J-beta primer mix, a second PCR was run for 7 to 11 cycles. One entry per CDR3 protein results from TCRdb running MiXCR on the 5' RACE reads. The data contain around 1.5 million distinct CDR3 sequences, around 55% of them seen just once; the ten biggest clones take up approximately 7%. The V end was cut by 1 base, the J end by 8 bases, with 9 bases between. CDR1 MNHEY and CDR2 SVGAGI come from the germline V gene. This CDR3 region has 13 residues. The sample is drawn from a study of blood T cells in healthy people across ages.

The gene calls are TRBV6-5 and TRBJ2-1; D is uncertain. The sequencing sample was made of blood. This TCR came from a man aged 18-30 years in good health. The CDR3 bases are TGTGCCAGCAGTTACTTGGGGATCGATGAGCAGTTCTTC. Its translation: CASSYLGIDEQFF.